This TCR beta chain is drawn from a study of beta chain features in type 1 diabetes. As regards this clone: As yet, its antigen is unknown.

Study-wide points: Type 1 diabetes patients had TCRB CDR3s that were shorter (moderately but significantly so) in all four CD4+ subsets. A potential PCR bias toward shorter templates would be equal in patient and control samples. Diminished insertions and augmented deletions at VDJ junctions characterized type 1 diabetes patients.

The entirety of the isolated RNA underwent reverse transcription, so expressed TCRB transcripts were sequenced. Using immunoSEQ multiplex PCR, the repertoire was profiled, and TCRdb retains in-frame clones only, with some absent. Among about 240,000 clones listed, about 15% were seen once. This CDR3 is 15 amino acids long. The germline V gene has CDR1 SGHDT and CDR2 YYEEEE. The germline V and J ends were trimmed by 4 bases and 6 bases, with 19 bases remaining between them. The sample taken for sequencing was naive CD4+ T cells from blood. This TCR came from a man younger than 40 with type 1 diabetes. The V and J genes are TRBV5-6 and TRBJ1-1; tentative D call: TRBD1 (6 bases). For the CDR3, the DNA is TGTGCCAGCAGCCTCCTACAGGGAGTCGGTGCTGAAGCTTTCTTT. This encodes CASSLLQGVGAEAFF. Combining the CDR3 with reference TRBV5-6 and TRBJ1-1 gives the whole variable domain DAGVTQSPTHLIKTRGQQVTLRCSPKSGHDTVSWYQQALGQGPQFIFQYYEEEERQRGNFPDRFSGHQFPNYSSELNVNALLLGDSALYLCASSLLQGVGAEAFFGQGTRLTVV.